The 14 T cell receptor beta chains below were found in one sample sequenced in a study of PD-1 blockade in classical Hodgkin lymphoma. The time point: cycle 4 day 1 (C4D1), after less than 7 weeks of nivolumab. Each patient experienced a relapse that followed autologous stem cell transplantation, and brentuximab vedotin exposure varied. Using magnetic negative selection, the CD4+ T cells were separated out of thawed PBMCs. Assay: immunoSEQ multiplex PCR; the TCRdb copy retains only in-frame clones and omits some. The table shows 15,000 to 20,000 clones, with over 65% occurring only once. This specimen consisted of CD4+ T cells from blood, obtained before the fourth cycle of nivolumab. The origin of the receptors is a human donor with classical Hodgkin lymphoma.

The CDR3 reads CASSQEARELAGRETQYF. DNA for the CDR3: TGTGCCAGCAGCCAAGAAGCCCGGGAGCTAGCGGGACGAGAGACCCAGTACTTC. The genes are TRBV14 and TRBJ2-5, with 9 bases that match TRBD2. This CDR3 comprises 18 residues. Germline CDR1 is SGHDN and CDR2 is FVKESK. V lost 0 bases, J lost 4 bases, and 12 bases stayed unmatched.

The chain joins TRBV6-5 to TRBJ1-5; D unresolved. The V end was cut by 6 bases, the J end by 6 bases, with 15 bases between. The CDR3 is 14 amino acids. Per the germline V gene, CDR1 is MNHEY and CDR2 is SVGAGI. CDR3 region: CASSGAGISQPQHF. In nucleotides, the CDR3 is TGTGCCAGCAGCGGAGCGGGAATTAGTCAGCCCCAGCATTTT.

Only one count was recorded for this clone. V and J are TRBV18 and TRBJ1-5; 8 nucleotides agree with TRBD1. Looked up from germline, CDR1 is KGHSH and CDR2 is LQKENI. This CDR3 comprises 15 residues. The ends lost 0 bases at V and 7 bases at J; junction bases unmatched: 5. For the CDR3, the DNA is TGTGCCAGCTCACCACCTAACGCAGGGGGCCAGCCCCAGCATTTT. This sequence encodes CASSPPNAGGQPQHF.

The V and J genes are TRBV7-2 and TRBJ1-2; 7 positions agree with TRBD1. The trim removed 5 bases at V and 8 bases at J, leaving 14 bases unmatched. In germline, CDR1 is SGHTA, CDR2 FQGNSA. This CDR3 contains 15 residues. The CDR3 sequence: CASSTVVRGRWGYTF. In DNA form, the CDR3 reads TGTGCCAGCAGCACGGTCGTTAGGGGGCGGTGGGGCTACACCTTC.

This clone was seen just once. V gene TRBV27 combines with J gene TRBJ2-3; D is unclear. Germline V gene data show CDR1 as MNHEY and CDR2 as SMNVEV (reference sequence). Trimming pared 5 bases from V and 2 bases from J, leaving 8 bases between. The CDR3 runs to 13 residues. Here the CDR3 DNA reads TGTGCCAGCAGTCCTCACTCCACAGATACGCAGTATTTT. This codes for CASSPHSTDTQYF.

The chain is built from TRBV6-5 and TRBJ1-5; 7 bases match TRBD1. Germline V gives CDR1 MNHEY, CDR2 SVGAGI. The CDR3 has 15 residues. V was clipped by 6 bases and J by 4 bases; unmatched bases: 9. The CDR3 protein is CASSSRQGRNQPQHF. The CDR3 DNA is TGTGCCAGCAGCTCTCGACAGGGTCGGAATCAGCCCCAGCATTTT.

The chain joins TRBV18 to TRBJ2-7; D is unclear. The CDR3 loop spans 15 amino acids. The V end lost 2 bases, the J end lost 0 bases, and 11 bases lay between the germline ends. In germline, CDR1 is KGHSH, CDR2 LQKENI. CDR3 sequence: CASSPGSGISYEQYF. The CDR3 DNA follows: TGTGCCAGCTCACCAGGGTCCGGTATCTCCTACGAGCAGTACTTC.

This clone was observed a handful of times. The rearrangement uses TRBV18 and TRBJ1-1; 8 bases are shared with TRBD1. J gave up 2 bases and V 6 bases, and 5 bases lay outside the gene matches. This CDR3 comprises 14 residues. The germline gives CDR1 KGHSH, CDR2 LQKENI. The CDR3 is CASSLQGVNTEAFF. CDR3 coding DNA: TGTGCCAGCTCGCTACAGGGGGTCAACACTGAAGCTTTCTTT.

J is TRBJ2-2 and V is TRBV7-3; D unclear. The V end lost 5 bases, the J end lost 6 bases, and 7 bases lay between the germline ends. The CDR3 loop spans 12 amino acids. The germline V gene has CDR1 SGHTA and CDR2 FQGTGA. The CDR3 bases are TGTGCCAGCAGCCCGGAATCCGGGGAGCTGTTTTTT. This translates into CASSPESGELFF.

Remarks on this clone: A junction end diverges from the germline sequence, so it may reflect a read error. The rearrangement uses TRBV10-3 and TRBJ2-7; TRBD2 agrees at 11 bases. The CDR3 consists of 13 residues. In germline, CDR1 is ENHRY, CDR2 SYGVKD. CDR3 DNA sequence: TGTGCCATCGGATCTACTAGCGGGAGTAAAGACAGGTTC. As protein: CAIGSTSGSKDRF.

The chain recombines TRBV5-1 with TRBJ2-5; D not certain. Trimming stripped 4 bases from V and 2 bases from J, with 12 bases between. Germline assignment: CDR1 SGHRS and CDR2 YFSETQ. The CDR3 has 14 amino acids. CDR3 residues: CASSQRMLQETQYF. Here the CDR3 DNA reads TGCGCCAGCAGCCAACGGATGTTGCAAGAGACCCAGTACTTC. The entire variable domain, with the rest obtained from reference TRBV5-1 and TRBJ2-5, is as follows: KAGVTQTPRYLIKTRGQQVTLSCSPISGHRSVSWYQQTPGQGLQFLFEYFSETQRNKGNFPGRFSGRQFSNSRSEMNVSTLELGDSALYLCASSQRMLQETQYFGPGTRLLVL.

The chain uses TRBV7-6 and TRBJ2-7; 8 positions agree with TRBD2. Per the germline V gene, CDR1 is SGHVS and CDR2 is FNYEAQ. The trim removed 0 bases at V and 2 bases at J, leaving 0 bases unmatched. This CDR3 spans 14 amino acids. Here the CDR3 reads CASSLARGAYEQYF. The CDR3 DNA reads TGTGCCAGCAGCTTAGCGCGGGGGGCCTACGAGCAGTACTTC.

The CDR3 nucleotides are TGTGCCAGCAAAACTGGACTGCCCAACGAGCAGTACTTC. Its protein product is CASKTGLPNEQYF. The chain carries TRBV6-1 and TRBJ2-7, with D possibly being TRBD2 (5 bases). Per the germline V gene, CDR1 is MNHNS and CDR2 is SASEGT. V lost 7 bases, J lost 5 bases, and 15 bases lay in between. CDR3 size: 13 residues.

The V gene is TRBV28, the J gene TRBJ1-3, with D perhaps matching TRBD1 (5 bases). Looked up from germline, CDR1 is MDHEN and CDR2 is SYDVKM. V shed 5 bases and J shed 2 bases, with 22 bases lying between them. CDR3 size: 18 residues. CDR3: CASSGRYGRAGTGNTIYF. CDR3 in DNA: TGTGCCAGCAGTGGTCGGTATGGCAGAGCAGGGACTGGAAACACCATATATTTT.